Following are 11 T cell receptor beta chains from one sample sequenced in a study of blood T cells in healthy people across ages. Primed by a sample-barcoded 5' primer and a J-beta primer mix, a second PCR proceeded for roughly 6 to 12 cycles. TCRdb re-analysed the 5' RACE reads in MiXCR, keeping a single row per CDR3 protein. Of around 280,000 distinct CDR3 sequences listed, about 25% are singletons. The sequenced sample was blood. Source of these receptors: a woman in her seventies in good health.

The CDR3 DNA reads TGTGCCAGCAGCCCCGACGGACTAACCTACGAGCAGTACTTC. It encodes CASSPDGLTYEQYF. The chain carries TRBV7-3 and TRBJ2-7; D might be TRBD2 (6 bases). This CDR3 spans 14 amino acids. Germline assignment: CDR1 SGHTA and CDR2 FQGTGA. V lost 5 bases and J 2 bases, leaving 13 bases between the germline ends.

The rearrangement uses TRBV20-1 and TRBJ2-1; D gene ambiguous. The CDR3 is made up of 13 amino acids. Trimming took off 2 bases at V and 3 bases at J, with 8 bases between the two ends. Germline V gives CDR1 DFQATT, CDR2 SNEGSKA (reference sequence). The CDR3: CSARLNYYNEQFF. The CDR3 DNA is TGCAGTGCTAGACTGAACTACTACAATGAGCAGTTCTTC.

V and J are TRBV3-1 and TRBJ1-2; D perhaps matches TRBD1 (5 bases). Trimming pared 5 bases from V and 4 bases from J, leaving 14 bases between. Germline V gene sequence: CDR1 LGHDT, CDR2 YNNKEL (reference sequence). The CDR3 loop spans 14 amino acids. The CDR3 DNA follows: TGTGCCAGCAGCTTCACACCGGGGCCCTATGGCTACACCTTC. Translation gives CASSFTPGPYGYTF.

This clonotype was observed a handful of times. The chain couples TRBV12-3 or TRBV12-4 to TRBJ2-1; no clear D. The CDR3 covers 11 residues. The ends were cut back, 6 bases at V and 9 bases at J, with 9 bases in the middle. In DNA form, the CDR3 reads TGTGCCAGCAGACTTCAGACTGAGCAGTTCTTC. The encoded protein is CASRLQTEQFF.

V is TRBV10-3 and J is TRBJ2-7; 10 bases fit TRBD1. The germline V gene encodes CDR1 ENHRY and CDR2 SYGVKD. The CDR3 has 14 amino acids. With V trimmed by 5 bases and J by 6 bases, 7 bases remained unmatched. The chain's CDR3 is CAISRGTGDGEQYF. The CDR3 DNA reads TGTGCCATCAGTCGCGGGACAGGGGACGGCGAGCAGTACTTC.

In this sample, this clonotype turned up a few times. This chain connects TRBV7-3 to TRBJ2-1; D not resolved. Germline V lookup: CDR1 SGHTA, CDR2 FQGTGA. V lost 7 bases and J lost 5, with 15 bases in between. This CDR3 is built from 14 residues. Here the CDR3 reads CASTDKGWNNEQFF. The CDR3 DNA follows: TGTGCCAGCACCGATAAGGGTTGGAACAATGAGCAGTTCTTC.

CDR3 coding DNA: TGTGCCAGCTCACCGTACCAGAACACCGGGGAGCTGTTTTTT. Its protein is CASSPYQNTGELFF. The chain employs TRBV18 and TRBJ2-2; no firm D call. The CDR3 has 14 residues. Germline assignment: CDR1 KGHSH and CDR2 LQKENI. The germline V and J ends were trimmed by 3 bases and 1 base, with 6 bases remaining between them.

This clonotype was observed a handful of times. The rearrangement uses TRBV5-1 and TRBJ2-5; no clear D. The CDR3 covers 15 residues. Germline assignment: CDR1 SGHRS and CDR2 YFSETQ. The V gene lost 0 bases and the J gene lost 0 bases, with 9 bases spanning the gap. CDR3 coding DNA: TGCGCCAGCAGCTTGGAAGGCAGGTACCAAGAGACCCAGTACTTC. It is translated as CASSLEGRYQETQYF. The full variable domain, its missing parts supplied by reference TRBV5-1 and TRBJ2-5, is KAGVTQTPRYLIKTRGQQVTLSCSPISGHRSVSWYQQTPGQGLQFLFEYFSETQRNKGNFPGRFSGRQFSNSRSEMNVSTLELGDSALYLCASSLEGRYQETQYFGPGTRLLVL.

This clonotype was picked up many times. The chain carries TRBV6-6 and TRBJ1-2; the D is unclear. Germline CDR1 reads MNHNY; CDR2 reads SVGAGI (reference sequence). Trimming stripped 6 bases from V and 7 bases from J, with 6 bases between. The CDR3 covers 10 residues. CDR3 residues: CASRGGGYTF. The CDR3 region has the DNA TGTGCCAGCAGGGGAGGTGGCTACACCTTC.

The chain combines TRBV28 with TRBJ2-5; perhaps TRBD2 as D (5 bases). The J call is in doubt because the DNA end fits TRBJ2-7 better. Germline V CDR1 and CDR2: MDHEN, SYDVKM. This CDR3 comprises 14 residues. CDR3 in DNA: TGTGCCAGCAGTCCCCGGGAAGGAGACTACGAGCAGTACTTC. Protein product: CASSPREGDYEQYF.

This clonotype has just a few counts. CDR3 region: CASSYRGAYGYTF. CDR3 in DNA: TGTGCCAGCAGTTATCGGGGGGCTTATGGCTACACCTTC. This chain connects TRBV12-3 or TRBV12-4 to TRBJ1-2; TRBD1 might be the D (6 bases). Trimming pared 4 bases from V and 5 bases from J, leaving 11 bases between. This CDR3 has 13 amino acids.